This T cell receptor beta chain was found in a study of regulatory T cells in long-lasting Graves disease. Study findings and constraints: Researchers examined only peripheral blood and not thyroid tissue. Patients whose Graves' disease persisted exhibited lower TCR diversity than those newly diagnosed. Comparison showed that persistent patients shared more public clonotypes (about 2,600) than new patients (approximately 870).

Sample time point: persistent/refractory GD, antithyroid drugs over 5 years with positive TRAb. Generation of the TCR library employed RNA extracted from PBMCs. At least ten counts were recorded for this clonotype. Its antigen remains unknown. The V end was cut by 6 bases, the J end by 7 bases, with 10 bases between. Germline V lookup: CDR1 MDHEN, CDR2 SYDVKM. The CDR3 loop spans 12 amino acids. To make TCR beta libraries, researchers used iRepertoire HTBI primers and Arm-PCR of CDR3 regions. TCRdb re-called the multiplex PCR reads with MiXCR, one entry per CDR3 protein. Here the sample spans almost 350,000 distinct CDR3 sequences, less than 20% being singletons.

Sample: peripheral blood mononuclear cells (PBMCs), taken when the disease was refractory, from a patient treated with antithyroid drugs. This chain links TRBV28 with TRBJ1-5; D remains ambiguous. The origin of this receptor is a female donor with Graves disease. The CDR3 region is CASSLTRQPQHF. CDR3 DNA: TGTGCCAGCAGCCTAACTCGGCAGCCCCAGCATTTT.